These 21 T cell receptor beta chains came from one sample sequenced in a study of blood T cell repertoires in COVID-19. Libraries were prepared by immunoSEQ multiplex PCR; TCRdb keeps only in-frame clonotypes and omits some of them. The table includes 450,000 or so clones, roughly nine tenths detected once. Input material: peripheral blood. The receptors were sampled from a man aged 18 to 30 with COVID-19, enrolled during active disease.

This sequence joins TRBV4-1 and TRBJ2-2; 9 bases agree with TRBD1. CDR1 is MGHRA, CDR2 YSYEKL, per germline. V gave up 3 bases and J gave up 6 bases; unmatched junction bases: 11. The CDR3 contains 17 residues. CDR3 in DNA: TGCGCCAGCAGCCACCCCAGGGGGACAGGGAGCGCCGGGGAGCTGTTTTTT. Protein sequence: CASSHPRGTGSAGELFF.

The chain is built from TRBV6-5 and TRBJ1-5, with D possibly TRBD1 on 6 matching bases. The CDR3 is 15 amino acids. V was trimmed by 6 bases and J by 2 bases, leaving 14 bases between them. Looked up from germline, CDR1 is MNHEY and CDR2 is SVGAGI. The CDR3 protein is CASSPTGQGNQPQHF. The CDR3, as DNA: TGTGCCAGCAGCCCGACAGGCCAGGGCAATCAGCCCCAGCATTTT.

This clone was seen a few times. The V gene is TRBV5-4, the J gene TRBJ2-1; possible D gene TRBD2, 7 bases. V was shortened by 10 bases and J by 4 bases, with 18 bases between the two germline ends. CDR3 length: 14 residues. Per germline, CDR1 SGHNT and CDR2 YYREEE (reference sequence). In nucleotides, the CDR3 is TGTGCCCTACAGGGAGGGGGAGGTTACAATGAGCAGTTCTTC. Amino acid sequence: CALQGGGGYNEQFF.

The chain is built from TRBV7-9 and TRBJ2-5; possibly TRBD1 for D (5 bases). The germline V and J ends were trimmed by 5 bases and 5 bases, with 9 bases remaining between them. Germline CDR1 SEHNR, CDR2 FQNEAQ (reference sequence). The CDR3 runs 12 residues. CDR3 residues: CASSTQVETQYF. The CDR3 DNA is TGTGCCAGCAGCACACAGGTCGAGACCCAGTACTTC.

This chain links TRBV30 with TRBJ2-3; 15 nucleotides match TRBD2. The CDR3 is 17 residues long. CDR1 is GTSNPN and CDR2 is SVGIG in the germline V gene (reference sequence). V lost 2 bases, J lost 0 bases, and 3 bases stayed unmatched. This chain's CDR3 is CAWSWGLAGGSTDTQYF. CDR3 nucleotide sequence: TGTGCCTGGAGTTGGGGACTAGCGGGAGGTAGCACAGATACGCAGTATTTT.

CDR3 residues: CASSARGGEGNTIYF. The CDR3 DNA reads TGTGCCAGCAGCGCCCGAGGCGGGGAGGGAAACACCATATATTTT. The rearrangement links TRBV4-2 to TRBJ1-3; D gene uncertain. The CDR3 consists of 15 residues. Between the trimmed V and J ends, which lost 5 bases and 4 bases, there was a span of 15 bases. CDR1 is LGHNA and CDR2 is YNFKEQ in the germline V gene.

The gene calls are TRBV27 and TRBJ2-3, with a tentative D call TRBD2 (5 bases). V gave up 5 bases and J gave up 3 bases, with 9 bases separating them. This CDR3 is 13 amino acids long. Per the germline V gene, CDR1 is MNHEY and CDR2 is SMNVEV (reference sequence). For the CDR3, the DNA is TGTGCCAGCAGTAGGCTAGCAACAGATACGCAGTATTTT. Translation: CASSRLATDTQYF.

The chain links TRBV7-2 to TRBJ2-3; possibly TRBD2 for D (5 bases). Trimming removed 5 bases from V and 7 bases from J, with 10 bases in between. The CDR3 is 12 amino acids. Germline V gives CDR1 SGHTA, CDR2 FQGNSA. The CDR3 nucleotides read TGTGCCAGCAGCGTAACTAGAAATACGCAGTATTTT. Protein: CASSVTRNTQYF.

This clone was seen more than once but under ten times. The rearrangement joins TRBV19 to TRBJ2-2; possible D gene TRBD2, 6 bases. This CDR3 region has 13 residues. Germline V lookup: CDR1 LNHDA, CDR2 SQIVND (reference sequence). Trimming removed 7 bases at V and 8 bases at J, with 14 bases between. The CDR3 here is CASNSGATGELFF. As DNA, the CDR3 is TGTGCCAGTAATAGCGGAGCGACGGGGGAGCTGTTTTTT.

The chain couples TRBV12-5 to TRBJ2-2, with D unclear. The CDR3 is made up of 13 amino acids. With 5 bases removed from V and 3 bases from J, the gap between germline ends came to 7 bases. Germline CDR1 reads LGHNT; CDR2 reads FRNRAP. CDR3 residues: CASGQSYTGELFF. The CDR3 nucleotides read TGTGCTAGTGGTCAGTCCTACACCGGGGAGCTGTTTTTT.

CDR3 nucleotide sequence: TGTGCCAGCAGCTTCTCCGGGACAACCAACTCACCCCTCCACTTT. Amino acid sequence: CASSFSGTTNSPLHF. The chain recombines TRBV11-2 with TRBJ1-6; TRBD1 is a possible D gene (6 bases). Germline CDR1 and CDR2: SGHAT and FQNNGV. Deletions cut 3 bases from V and 10 bases from J, with 16 bases between. This CDR3 has 15 residues. The full variable domain, its missing parts supplied by reference TRBV11-2 and TRBJ1-6, is EAGVAQSPRYKIIEKRQSVAFWCNPISGHATLYWYQQILGQGPKLLIQFQNNGVVDDSQLPKDRFSAERLKGVDSTLKIQPAKLEDSAVYLCASSFSGTTNSPLHFGNGTRLTVT.

The sample holds one count of this clone. The chain uses TRBV19 and TRBJ1-5; a possible D gene is TRBD1 (6 bases). This CDR3 is built from 15 residues. V was clipped by 8 bases and J by 3 bases, with 17 bases between them. Germline assignment: CDR1 LNHDA and CDR2 SQIVND (reference sequence). CDR3 sequence reads: CASQDLDSFNQPQHF. The CDR3 region has the DNA TGTGCCAGTCAAGATCTGGACAGCTTCAATCAGCCCCAGCATTTT.

The chain has TRBV2 and TRBJ1-1; 9 bases are shared with TRBD1. The J segment lost 5 bases and the V segment lost 5 bases, leaving 6 bases of the junction unmatched. CDR3 length: 14 residues. Germline V gives CDR1 SNHLY, CDR2 FYNNEI. The CDR3 sequence: CASSSGTGITEAFF. The DNA of the CDR3 is TGTGCCAGCAGTTCCGGGACAGGGATAACTGAAGCTTTCTTT. Drawing the rest from reference TRBV2 and TRBJ1-1, the complete variable domain is EPEVTQTPSHQVTQMGQEVILRCVPISNHLYFYWYRQILGQKVEFLVSFYNNEISEKSEIFDDQFSVERPDGSNFTLKIRSTKLEDSAMYFCASSSGTGITEAFFGQGTRLTVV.

V usage is TRBV3-1 (or the pseudogene TRBV3-2) and J usage is TRBJ1-5, with D possibly TRBD1 on 6 matching bases. V gave up 3 bases and J gave up 6 bases, with 18 bases separating them. This CDR3 spans 16 amino acids. Germline V gene data show CDR1 as LGHDT and CDR2 as YNNKEL (reference sequence). The CDR3 loop is CASSHGSGTSFQPQHF. CDR3 DNA sequence: TGTGCCAGCAGCCATGGCTCCGGGACATCCTTTCAGCCCCAGCATTTT.

V usage is TRBV7-3 and J usage is TRBJ1-2, with a possible D match to TRBD1 (5 bases). The germline V gene encodes CDR1 SGHTA and CDR2 FQGTGA. The germline V and J ends were trimmed by 5 bases and 8 bases, with 15 bases remaining between them. This CDR3 is 13 amino acids long. The CDR3 DNA reads as TGTGCCAGCAGCCCGGGGGGAACCGGAGGCTACACCTTC. Its translation: CASSPGGTGGYTF.

A word on this clone: An end of the junction does not agree with germline; a read error may underlie this. The J gene is TRBJ1-1, the V gene TRBV27, with 11 bases lining up with TRBD1. CDR3 length: 15 residues. Per germline, CDR1 MNHEY and CDR2 SMNVEV (reference sequence). Written as DNA, the CDR3 is TGTGCCAACAGTGTAGGGACAGGGGGATGGACTGAAGCTTTCTTT. Protein sequence: CANSVGTGGWTEAFF.

The chain has TRBV4-1 and TRBJ2-1, with 7 positions matching TRBD1. V was clipped by 0 bases and J by 3 bases; unmatched bases: 8. In germline, CDR1 is MGHRA, CDR2 YSYEKL. CDR3 length equals 17 residues. CDR3 nucleotide sequence: TGCGCCAGCAGCCAAGATCCATGGGACAGATTCTACAATGAGCAGTTCTTC. Residues: CASSQDPWDRFYNEQFF.

With respect to this clone: The sample contains more than one DNA sequence encoding this CDR3. The V call is TRBV6-5, the J call TRBJ2-5, with 7 bases matching TRBD2. The J segment lost 1 base and the V segment lost 6 bases, leaving 2 bases of the junction unmatched. The CDR3 has 13 residues. The germline gives CDR1 MNHEY, CDR2 SVGAGI. CDR3 nucleotide sequence: TGTGCCAGCAGATTAGCGGGCCAAGAGACCCAGTACTTC. It specifies CASRLAGQETQYF.

This chain uses TRBV19 with TRBJ2-2; unclear D gene. The CDR3 extends over 13 amino acids. Germline V gene data show CDR1 as LNHDA and CDR2 as SQIVND (reference sequence). With 7 bases removed from V and 1 base from J, the gap between germline ends came to 7 bases. CDR3 protein: CASITGNTGELFF. In DNA form, the CDR3 reads TGTGCCAGTATCACCGGGAACACCGGGGAGCTGTTTTTT.

The rearrangement links TRBV7-8 to TRBJ1-1, with 9 bases lining up with TRBD1. Germline lookup yields CDR1 SGHVS and CDR2 FQNEAQ. The length of the CDR3 is 15 residues. V lost 5 bases to trimming and J lost 0 bases; unmatched junction nucleotides: 4. CDR3 residues: CASSPGTGMNTEAFF. As DNA, the CDR3 is TGTGCCAGCAGCCCAGGGACAGGGATGAACACTGAAGCTTTCTTT.

The chain links TRBV19 to TRBJ2-3; D might be TRBD1 (7 bases). The CDR3 has 15 amino acids. The germline V gene has CDR1 LNHDA and CDR2 SQIVND (reference sequence). Trimming cost V 7 bases and J 5 bases, with 19 bases left between them. In DNA, the CDR3 is TGTGCCAGTACCGGGCGGAGGGGGCTAAGAGATACGCAGTATTTT. Translation gives CASTGRRGLRDTQYF.